The 23 T cell receptor beta chains presented below share a single source sample, sequenced in a study of T cells after posttransplantation cyclophosphamide. Clones were read by immunoSEQ multiplex PCR, and TCRdb kept only the in-frame ones, dropping some. The sample yields over 20,000 clones, roughly nine tenths seen once. Cyclophosphamide on days +3 and +4 followed busulfan-fludarabine conditioning and a marrow graft. Material: PBMCs, obtained after allogeneic stem cell transplant with posttransplant cyclophosphamide. Every receptor here comes from a female patient in her thirties or forties who received an allogeneic stem cell transplant from an unrelated donor, was CMV-positive, and had no GVHD. The graft donor may have given rise to some T cells.

The chain links TRBV2 to TRBJ2-5; weak D call: TRBD1 (7 bases). Trimming pared 4 bases from V and 9 bases from J, leaving 15 bases between. This CDR3 region has 13 residues. Germline CDR1 reads SNHLY; CDR2 reads FYNNEI. The CDR3 protein is CASSGDTRGAQYF. In nucleotides, the CDR3 is TGTGCCAGCAGTGGGGACACCAGGGGGGCCCAGTACTTC.

This chain joins TRBV9 and TRBJ2-2; 10 bases are shared with TRBD1. CDR1 is SGDLS and CDR2 is YYNGEE in the germline V gene. The CDR3 contains 15 residues. Trimming took 6 bases from V and 5 from J; bases not matched to a gene: 7. This chain's CDR3 is CASTVRDRGTGELFF. Written as DNA, the CDR3 is TGTGCCAGCACCGTCCGGGACAGGGGTACCGGGGAGCTGTTTTTT. The entire variable domain, with the rest obtained from reference TRBV9 and TRBJ2-2, is as follows: DSGVTQTPKHLITATGQRVTLRCSPRSGDLSVYWYQQSLDQGLQFLIQYYNGEERAKGNILERFSAQQFPDLHSELNLSSLELGDSALYFCASTVRDRGTGELFFGEGSRLTVL.

The chain couples TRBV30 to TRBJ1-1; D might be TRBD1 (5 bases). CDR3 size: 15 residues. Germline loops: CDR1 GTSNPN, CDR2 SVGIG (reference sequence). V was pared by 7 bases and J by 1 base, with 19 bases between. In DNA, the CDR3 is TGTGCCTCGGGTGAGAAGGGGCGCGGGAACACTGAAGCTTTCTTT. This codes for CASGEKGRGNTEAFF.

The chain links TRBV2 to TRBJ1-1; the D gene is possibly TRBD1 (5 bases). Deletions cut 6 bases from V and 5 bases from J, with 19 bases between. CDR3 length: 15 residues. Germline CDR1 SNHLY, CDR2 FYNNEI. This CDR3 is CASRTPRGGRTEAFF. The CDR3 nucleotides are TGTGCCAGCAGGACCCCCCGGGGGGGACGGACTGAAGCTTTCTTT.

The CDR3 region is CASSSQGGPYEQYF. As DNA, the CDR3 is TGTGCCAGCAGCTCACAGGGGGGCCCCTACGAGCAGTACTTC. The chain joins TRBV11-2 to TRBJ2-7; TRBD1 aligns across 8 bases. V was clipped by 4 bases and J by 2 bases; unmatched bases: 4. CDR3 length equals 14 residues. CDR1 and CDR2 (germline): SGHAT, FQNNGV.

V is TRBV7-9 and J is TRBJ2-7, with 7 bases fitting TRBD1. The junction had 10 bases not matched to a gene; V was cut back by 0 bases and J by 2 bases. Germline CDR1 and CDR2: SEHNR and FQNEAQ (reference sequence). The CDR3 has 17 amino acids. The CDR3 DNA follows: TGTGCCAGCAGCTTAGCCTCCCGGGACAGTTATACCTACGAGCAGTACTTC. This translates into CASSLASRDSYTYEQYF.

This clone counts as large. V and J are TRBV2 and TRBJ1-3; possible D gene TRBD1, 5 bases. CDR3 length: 17 amino acids. Germline V gene sequence: CDR1 SNHLY, CDR2 FYNNEI. V lost 1 base to trimming and J lost 0 bases, with 13 bases between them. The CDR3 region has the DNA TGTGCCAGCAGTGAAGGGGGCACGGTGGACTCTGGAAACACCATATATTTT. Translating gives CASSEGGTVDSGNTIYF.

V usage is TRBV18 and J usage is TRBJ2-5; D is unclear. CDR3 length equals 12 residues. The V and J ends lost 3 bases and 5 bases respectively, with 7 bases between them. CDR1 is KGHSH and CDR2 is LQKENI in the germline V gene. The chain's CDR3 is CASSPVSETQYF. DNA of the CDR3: TGTGCCAGCTCACCTGTTTCGGAGACCCAGTACTTC.

The chain couples TRBV14 to TRBJ2-1; D is unclear. V was shortened by 2 bases and J by 7 bases, with 9 bases between the two germline ends. Germline V gene data show CDR1 as SGHDN and CDR2 as FVKESK. The CDR3 has 13 residues. CDR3 region: CASSQPRRNEQFF. CDR3 sequence (DNA): TGTGCCAGCAGCCAACCCAGGCGAAATGAGCAGTTCTTC.

The rearrangement joins TRBV2 to TRBJ2-3; the D gene is possibly TRBD2 (6 bases). V was cut by 7 bases and J by 5 bases, with 22 bases left in between. The CDR3 is 16 amino acids. CDR1 is SNHLY and CDR2 is FYNNEI in the germline V gene. The CDR3, as DNA: TGTGCCAGCAAAACCCCGGGACTCTCAACGGTAGATACGCAGTATTTT. Translation: CASKTPGLSTVDTQYF.

This clone was counted between two and nine times. The CDR3 reads CASSLRPEGVGYTF. In DNA form, the CDR3 reads TGTGCCAGCAGCTTACGTCCAGAGGGAGTTGGCTACACCTTC. The chain employs TRBV5-6 and TRBJ1-2, with D unresolved. CDR3 length equals 14 residues. From germline, CDR1 is SGHDT and CDR2 YYEEEE. Trimming stripped 2 bases from V and 7 bases from J, with 15 bases between.

The chain recombines TRBV2 with TRBJ2-6, with TRBD1 matching over 7 bases. The CDR3 has 15 residues. V shed 6 bases, J shed 6 bases, and the junction held 8 bases outside the gene matches. CDR1 is SNHLY, CDR2 FYNNEI, per germline. CDR3 region: CASRREGGPANVLTF. The DNA for the CDR3 is TGTGCCAGCAGGAGGGAAGGGGGCCCGGCCAACGTCCTGACTTTC.

The V gene is TRBV9, the J gene TRBJ2-5; 7 nucleotides line up with TRBD1. CDR3 length: 15 amino acids. From germline, CDR1 is SGDLS and CDR2 YYNGEE. V gave up 4 bases and J gave up 2 bases; unmatched junction bases: 8. CDR3 bases: TGTGCCAGCAGCCTGCTCGACAGGGCTCAAGAGACCCAGTACTTC. It codes for CASSLLDRAQETQYF.

This chain links TRBV27 with TRBJ2-7; 9 bases fit TRBD2. The trim removed 0 bases at V and 4 bases at J, leaving 4 bases unmatched. The CDR3 is 15 residues long. Germline CDR1 is MNHEY and CDR2 is SMNVEV (reference sequence). CDR3 sequence: CASSLSFLAGYEQYF. The CDR3 DNA sequence: TGTGCCAGCAGTTTATCGTTTCTAGCGGGGTACGAGCAGTACTTC.

The chain is built from TRBV19 and TRBJ2-3; the match to TRBD1 covers 8 bases. CDR3 length: 17 residues. Trimming removed 2 bases from V and 3 bases from J; junction bases left unmatched: 10. Germline V gives CDR1 LNHDA, CDR2 SQIVND (reference sequence). The CDR3 sequence is CASSISTWTGWTDTQYF. The CDR3 nucleotides are TGTGCCAGTAGTATATCTACATGGACAGGGTGGACAGATACGCAGTATTTT.

This chain joins TRBV10-3 and TRBJ2-5, with TRBD1 matching 7 bases. The germline V gene has CDR1 ENHRY and CDR2 SYGVKD. The CDR3 is made up of 11 amino acids. The ends lost 10 bases at V and 4 bases at J; junction bases unmatched: 3. The CDR3 spells CATGTVETQYF. CDR3 sequence (DNA): TGTGCCACCGGGACAGTAGAGACCCAGTACTTC.

As for this clone: Other nucleotide sequences in the sample specify the same CDR3. The rearrangement joins TRBV19 to TRBJ1-1; D ambiguous. The CDR3 length is 13 residues. CDR1 and CDR2 from the germline V gene are LNHDA and SQIVND (reference sequence). Trimming took off 1 base at V and 6 bases at J, with 9 bases between the two ends. This CDR3 reads CASSIGGSSEAFF. The DNA for the CDR3 is TGTGCCAGTAGTATAGGCGGGTCTTCTGAAGCTTTCTTT.

V usage is TRBV19 and J usage is TRBJ2-5; possibly TRBD1 for D (6 bases). CDR1 LNHDA and CDR2 SQIVND come from the germline V gene (reference sequence). Trimming left V 4 bases short and J 4 bases short, with 16 bases between. This CDR3 spans 15 amino acids. In DNA, the CDR3 is TGTGCCAGTAGTACCCAATCCACAGGGCGAGAGACCCAGTACTTC. Translating gives CASSTQSTGRETQYF.

This chain links TRBV19 with TRBJ2-3, with no clear D. The germline gives CDR1 LNHDA, CDR2 SQIVND (reference sequence). The CDR3 is 12 amino acids. V was pared by 5 bases and J by 4 bases, with 7 bases between. The CDR3 here is CASSVQADTQYF. CDR3 DNA: TGTGCCAGTAGTGTTCAGGCAGATACGCAGTATTTT.

The V call is TRBV28, the J call TRBJ1-2; D perhaps matches TRBD1 (5 bases). V lost 4 bases, J lost 3 bases, and 12 bases lay in between. This CDR3 spans 14 amino acids. Germline V gene lookup returns CDR1 MDHEN and CDR2 SYDVKM. The CDR3 DNA reads TGTGCCAGCAGTTCACCCCAGGGTGACTATGGCTACACCTTC. Translated: CASSSPQGDYGYTF.

In its sample, this clone was seen a few times. The chain has TRBV5-6 and TRBJ1-3, with 7 bases aligning to TRBD1. This CDR3 has 15 amino acids. CDR1 and CDR2 from the germline V gene are SGHDT and YYEEEE. Trimming removed 1 base from V and 3 bases from J; junction bases left unmatched: 4. The CDR3 DNA follows: TGTGCCAGCAGCTTGTTGGCAGGGGGTGGAAACACCATATATTTT. As protein: CASSLLAGGGNTIYF.

V and J are TRBV11-2 and TRBJ1-5; D possibly corresponds to TRBD1 (5 bases). The CDR3 length is 14 residues. V was cut by 1 base and J by 3 bases, with 7 bases left in between. Germline CDR1 reads SGHAT; CDR2 reads FQNNGV. The DNA of the CDR3 is TGTGCCAGCAGCTTAGGACAGCACAATCAGCCCCAGCATTTT. Amino acid sequence: CASSLGQHNQPQHF.

The chain has TRBV7-8 and TRBJ2-7; TRBD1 matches at 7 bases. CDR1 and CDR2 (germline): SGHVS, FQNEAQ. The CDR3 covers 16 residues. The V gene end was trimmed by 1 base and the J gene end by 0 bases; junction bases not matched to a gene: 6. The chain's CDR3 is CASSLESGTASYEQYF. The CDR3 coding sequence is TGTGCCAGCAGCTTAGAGTCCGGGACAGCCTCCTACGAGCAGTACTTC.